This T cell receptor (beta chain) was captured in a study of T cell changes during pregnancy in multiple sclerosis. CDR1 and CDR2 from the germline V gene are SGHRS and YFSETQ. The CDR3 runs 14 residues. V trimming: 4 bases; J trimming: 7 bases; junction bases outside the gene matches: 5. Repertoires were generated with immunoSEQ multiplex PCR, while TCRdb's copy carries only in-frame clones and drops some. The table lists about 80,000 clones, just over 90% of them singletons. The chain employs TRBV5-1 and TRBJ2-2; 9 bases are shared with TRBD1. Sequencing used peripheral blood, obtained before pregnancy. This receptor was taken from a female donor with multiple sclerosis, enrolled in a pregnancy study. This CDR3 reads CASSMTGGIGELFF. CDR3 bases: TGCGCCAGCAGCATGACAGGGGGAATCGGGGAGCTGTTTTTT.